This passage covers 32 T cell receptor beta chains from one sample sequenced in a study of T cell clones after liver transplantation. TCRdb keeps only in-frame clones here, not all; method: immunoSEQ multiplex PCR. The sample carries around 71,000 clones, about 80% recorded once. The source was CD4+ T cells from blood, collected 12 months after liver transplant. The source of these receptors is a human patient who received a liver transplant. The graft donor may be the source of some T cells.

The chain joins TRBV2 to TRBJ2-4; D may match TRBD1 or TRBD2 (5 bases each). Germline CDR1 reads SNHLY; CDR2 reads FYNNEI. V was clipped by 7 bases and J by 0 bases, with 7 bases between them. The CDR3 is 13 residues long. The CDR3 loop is CASMGTAKNIQYF. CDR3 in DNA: TGTGCCAGCATGGGGACAGCCAAAAACATTCAGTACTTC.

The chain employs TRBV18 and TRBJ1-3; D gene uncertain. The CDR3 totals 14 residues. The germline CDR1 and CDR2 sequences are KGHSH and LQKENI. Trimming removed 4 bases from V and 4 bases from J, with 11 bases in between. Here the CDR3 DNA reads TGTGCCAGCTCACAGGACCAGGCCGGAAACACCATATATTTT. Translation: CASSQDQAGNTIYF.

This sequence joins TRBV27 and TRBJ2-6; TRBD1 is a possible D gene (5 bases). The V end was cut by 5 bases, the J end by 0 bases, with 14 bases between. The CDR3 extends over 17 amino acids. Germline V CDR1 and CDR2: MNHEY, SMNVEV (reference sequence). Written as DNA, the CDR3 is TGTGCCAGCAGTCCCCCGACAGATAGCTCTGGGGCCAACGTCCTGACTTTC. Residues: CASSPPTDSSGANVLTF.

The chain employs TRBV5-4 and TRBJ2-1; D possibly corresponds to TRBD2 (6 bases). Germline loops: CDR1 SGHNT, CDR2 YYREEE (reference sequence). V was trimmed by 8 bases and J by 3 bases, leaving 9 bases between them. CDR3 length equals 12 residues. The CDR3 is CASRGGYNEQFF. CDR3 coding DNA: TGTGCCAGTCGGGGAGGCTACAATGAGCAGTTCTTC.

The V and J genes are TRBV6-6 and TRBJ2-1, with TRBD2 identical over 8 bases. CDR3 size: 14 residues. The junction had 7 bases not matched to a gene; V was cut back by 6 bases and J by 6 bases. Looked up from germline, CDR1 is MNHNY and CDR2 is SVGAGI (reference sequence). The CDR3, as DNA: TGTGCCAGCAGCCGGCCTAGCGGGTTCAATGAGCAGTTCTTC. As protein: CASSRPSGFNEQFF.

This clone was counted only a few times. The CDR3 DNA reads as TGTGCCACCAGCAGACATGAGGGGGGGCAGTACTTC. Its protein product is CATSRHEGGQYF. The chain uses TRBV15 and TRBJ2-7, with D perhaps TRBD1 or TRBD2 (6 bases each). Trimming cost V 2 bases and J 9 bases, with 11 bases left between them. Germline values: CDR1 LNHNV, CDR2 YYDKDF (reference sequence). This CDR3 spans 12 amino acids.

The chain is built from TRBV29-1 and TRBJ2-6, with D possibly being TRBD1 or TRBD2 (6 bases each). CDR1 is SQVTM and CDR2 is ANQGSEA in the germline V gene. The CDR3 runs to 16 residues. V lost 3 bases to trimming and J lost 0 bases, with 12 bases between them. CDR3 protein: CSVDRWGASGANVLTF. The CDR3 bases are TGCAGCGTTGACAGGTGGGGGGCCTCTGGGGCCAACGTCCTGACTTTC.

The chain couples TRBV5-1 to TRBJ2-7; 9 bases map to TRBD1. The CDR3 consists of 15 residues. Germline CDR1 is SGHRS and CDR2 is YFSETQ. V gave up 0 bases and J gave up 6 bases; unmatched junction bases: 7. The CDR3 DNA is TGCGCCAGCAGCTTGGGGTCCGGGACAGGGATCGAGCAGTACTTC. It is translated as CASSLGSGTGIEQYF. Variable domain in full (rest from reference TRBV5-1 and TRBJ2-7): KAGVTQTPRYLIKTRGQQVTLSCSPISGHRSVSWYQQTPGQGLQFLFEYFSETQRNKGNFPGRFSGRQFSNSRSEMNVSTLELGDSALYLCASSLGSGTGIEQYFGPGTRLTVT.

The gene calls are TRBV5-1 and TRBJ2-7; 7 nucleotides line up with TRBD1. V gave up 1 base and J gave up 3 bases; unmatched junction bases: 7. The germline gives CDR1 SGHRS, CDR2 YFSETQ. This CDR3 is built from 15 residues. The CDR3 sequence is CASSLRGDSNYEQYF. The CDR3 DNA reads TGCGCCAGCAGCTTGCGAGGGGACAGCAACTACGAGCAGTACTTC.

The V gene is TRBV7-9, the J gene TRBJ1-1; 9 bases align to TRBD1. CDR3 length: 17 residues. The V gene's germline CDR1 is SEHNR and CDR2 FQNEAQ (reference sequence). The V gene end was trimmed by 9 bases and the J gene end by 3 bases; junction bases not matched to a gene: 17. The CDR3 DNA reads TGTGCCAGTTTGAAAGGGACCCAGCGGGACAGGGACACTGAAGCTTTCTTT. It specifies CASLKGTQRDRDTEAFF.

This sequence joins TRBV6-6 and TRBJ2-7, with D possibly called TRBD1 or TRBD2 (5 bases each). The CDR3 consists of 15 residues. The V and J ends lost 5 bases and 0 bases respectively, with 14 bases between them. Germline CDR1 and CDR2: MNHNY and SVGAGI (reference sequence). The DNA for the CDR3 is TGTGCCAGCAGTCCGGGACGGAGAAGCTCCTACGAGCAGTACTTC. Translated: CASSPGRRSSYEQYF.

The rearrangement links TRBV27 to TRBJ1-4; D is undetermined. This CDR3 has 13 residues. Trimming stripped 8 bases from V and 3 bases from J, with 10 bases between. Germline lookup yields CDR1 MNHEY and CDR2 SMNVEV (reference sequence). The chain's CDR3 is CASDREANEKLFF. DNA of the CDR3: TGTGCCAGCGACCGGGAGGCTAATGAAAAACTGTTTTTT.

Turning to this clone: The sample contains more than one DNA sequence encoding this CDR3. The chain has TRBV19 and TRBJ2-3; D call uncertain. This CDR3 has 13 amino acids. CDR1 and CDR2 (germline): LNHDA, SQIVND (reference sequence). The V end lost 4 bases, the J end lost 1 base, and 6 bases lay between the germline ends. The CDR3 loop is CASSTQRTDTQYF. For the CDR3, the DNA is TGTGCCAGTAGTACGCAGCGCACAGATACGCAGTATTTT. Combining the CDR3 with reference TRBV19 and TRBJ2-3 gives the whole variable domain DGGITQSPKYLFRKEGQNVTLSCEQNLNHDAMYWYRQDPGQGLRLIYYSQIVNDFQKGDIAEGYSVSREKKESFPLTVTSAQKNPTAFYLCASSTQRTDTQYFGPGTRLTVL.

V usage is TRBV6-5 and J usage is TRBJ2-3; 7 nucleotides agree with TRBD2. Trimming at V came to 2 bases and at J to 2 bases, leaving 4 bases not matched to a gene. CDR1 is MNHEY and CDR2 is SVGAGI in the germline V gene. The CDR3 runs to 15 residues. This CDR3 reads CASSYRDYFTDTQYF. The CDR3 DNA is TGTGCCAGCAGTTACCGGGACTATTTCACAGATACGCAGTATTTT.

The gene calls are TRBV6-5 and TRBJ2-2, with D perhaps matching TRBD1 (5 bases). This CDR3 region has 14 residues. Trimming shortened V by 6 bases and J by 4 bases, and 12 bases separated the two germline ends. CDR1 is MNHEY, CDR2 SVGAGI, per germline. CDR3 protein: CASRRTSATGELFF. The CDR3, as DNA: TGTGCCAGCAGGAGGACATCGGCCACCGGGGAGCTGTTTTTT.

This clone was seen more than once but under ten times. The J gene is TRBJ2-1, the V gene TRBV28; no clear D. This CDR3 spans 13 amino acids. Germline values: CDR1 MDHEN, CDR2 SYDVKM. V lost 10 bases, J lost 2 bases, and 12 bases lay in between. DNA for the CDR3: TGTGCCACCCATCGACTTACCTACAATGAGCAGTTCTTC. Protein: CATHRLTYNEQFF.

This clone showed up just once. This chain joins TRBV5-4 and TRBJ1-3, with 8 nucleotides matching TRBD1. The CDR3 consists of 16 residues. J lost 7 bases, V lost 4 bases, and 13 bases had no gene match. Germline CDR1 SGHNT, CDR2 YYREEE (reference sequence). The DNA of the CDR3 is TGTGCCAGCAGCCGAGCCGGACAGGGTCTTCGGAACACCATATATTTT. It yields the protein CASSRAGQGLRNTIYF.

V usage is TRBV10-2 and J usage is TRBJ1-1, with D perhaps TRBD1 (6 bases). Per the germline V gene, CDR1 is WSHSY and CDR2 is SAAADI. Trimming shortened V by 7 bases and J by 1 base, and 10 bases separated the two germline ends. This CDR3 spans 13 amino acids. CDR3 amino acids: CASTVQGNTEAFF. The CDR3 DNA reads TGCGCCAGCACTGTACAGGGGAACACTGAAGCTTTCTTT.

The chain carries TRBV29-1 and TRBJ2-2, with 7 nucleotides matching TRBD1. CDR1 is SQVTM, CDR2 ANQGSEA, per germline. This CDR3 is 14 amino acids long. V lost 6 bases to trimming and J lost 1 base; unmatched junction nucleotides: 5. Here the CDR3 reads CSVLGQENTGELFF. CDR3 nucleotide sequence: TGCAGCGTGTTAGGACAGGAGAACACCGGGGAGCTGTTTTTT.

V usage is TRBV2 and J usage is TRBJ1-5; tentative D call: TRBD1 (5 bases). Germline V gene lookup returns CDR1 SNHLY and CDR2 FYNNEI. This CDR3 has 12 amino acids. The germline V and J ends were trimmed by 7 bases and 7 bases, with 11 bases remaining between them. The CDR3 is CASKSEGQPQHF. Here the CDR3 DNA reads TGTGCCAGCAAATCGGAGGGGCAGCCCCAGCATTTT.

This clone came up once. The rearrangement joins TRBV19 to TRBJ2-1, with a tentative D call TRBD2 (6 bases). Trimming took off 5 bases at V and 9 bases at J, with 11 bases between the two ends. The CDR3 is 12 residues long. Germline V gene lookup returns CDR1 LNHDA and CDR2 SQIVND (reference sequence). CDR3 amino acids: CASSLNSGEQFF. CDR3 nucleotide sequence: TGTGCCAGTAGTCTGAATAGCGGTGAGCAGTTCTTC. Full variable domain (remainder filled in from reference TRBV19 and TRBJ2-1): DGGITQSPKYLFRKEGQNVTLSCEQNLNHDAMYWYRQDPGQGLRLIYYSQIVNDFQKGDIAEGYSVSREKKESFPLTVTSAQKNPTAFYLCASSLNSGEQFFGPGTRLTVL.

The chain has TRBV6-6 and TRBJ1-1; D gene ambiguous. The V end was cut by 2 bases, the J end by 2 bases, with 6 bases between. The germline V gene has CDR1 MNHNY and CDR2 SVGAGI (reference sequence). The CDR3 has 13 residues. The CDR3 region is CASSYGHNTEAFF. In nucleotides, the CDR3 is TGTGCCAGCAGTTACGGGCATAACACTGAAGCTTTCTTT.

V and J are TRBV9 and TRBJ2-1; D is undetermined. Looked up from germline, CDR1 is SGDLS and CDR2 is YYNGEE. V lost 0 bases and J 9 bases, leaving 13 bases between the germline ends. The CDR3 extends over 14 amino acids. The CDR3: CASSVVAAFGEQFF. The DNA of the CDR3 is TGTGCCAGCAGCGTAGTAGCAGCCTTCGGTGAGCAGTTCTTC.

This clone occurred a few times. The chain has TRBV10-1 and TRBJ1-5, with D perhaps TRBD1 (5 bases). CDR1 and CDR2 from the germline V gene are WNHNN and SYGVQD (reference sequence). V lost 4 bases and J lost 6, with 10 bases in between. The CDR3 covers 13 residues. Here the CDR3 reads CASSVGDGQPQHF. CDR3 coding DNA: TGCGCCAGCAGTGTGGGGGACGGTCAGCCCCAGCATTTT.

As DNA, the CDR3 is TGTGCCAGCAGCTCGCAGGGGAGGACCGGGGAGCTGTTTTTT. It translates to CASSSQGRTGELFF. This chain uses TRBV5-4 with TRBJ2-2, with D possibly being TRBD1 or TRBD2 (6 bases each). The ends were cut back, 3 bases at V and 5 bases at J, with 11 bases in the middle. Germline loops: CDR1 SGHNT, CDR2 YYREEE (reference sequence). The CDR3 is 14 amino acids.

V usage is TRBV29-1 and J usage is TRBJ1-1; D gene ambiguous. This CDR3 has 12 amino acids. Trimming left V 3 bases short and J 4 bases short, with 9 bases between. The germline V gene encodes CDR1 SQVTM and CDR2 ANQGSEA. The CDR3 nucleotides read TGCAGCGTTGAGGTACCCCCCACTGAAGCTTTCTTT. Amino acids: CSVEVPPTEAFF.

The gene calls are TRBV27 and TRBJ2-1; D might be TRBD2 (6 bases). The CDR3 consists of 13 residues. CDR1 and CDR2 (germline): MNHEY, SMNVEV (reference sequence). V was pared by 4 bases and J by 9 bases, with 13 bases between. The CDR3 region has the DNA TGTGCCAGCAGTTGGGCGGGGAGCGGTGAGCAGTTCTTC. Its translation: CASSWAGSGEQFF.

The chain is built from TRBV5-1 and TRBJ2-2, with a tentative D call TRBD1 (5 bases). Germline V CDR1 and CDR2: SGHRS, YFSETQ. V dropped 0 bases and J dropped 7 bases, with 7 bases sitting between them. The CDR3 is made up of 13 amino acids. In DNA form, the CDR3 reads TGCGCCAGCAGCTTGGCCCAGGGCGGGGAGCTGTTTTTT. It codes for CASSLAQGGELFF.

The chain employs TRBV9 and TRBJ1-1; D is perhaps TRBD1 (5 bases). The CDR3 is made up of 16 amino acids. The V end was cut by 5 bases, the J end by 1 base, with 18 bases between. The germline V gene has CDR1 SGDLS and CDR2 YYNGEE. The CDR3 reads CASREGTLGKNTEAFF. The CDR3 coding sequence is TGTGCCAGCAGGGAGGGGACGTTGGGGAAGAACACTGAAGCTTTCTTT.

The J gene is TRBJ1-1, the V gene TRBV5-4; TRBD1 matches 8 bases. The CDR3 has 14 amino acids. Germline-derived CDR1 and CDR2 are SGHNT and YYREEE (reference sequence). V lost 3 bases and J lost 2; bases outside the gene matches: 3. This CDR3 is CASSWGQVNTEAFF. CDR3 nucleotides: TGTGCCAGCAGCTGGGGACAGGTCAACACTGAAGCTTTCTTT.

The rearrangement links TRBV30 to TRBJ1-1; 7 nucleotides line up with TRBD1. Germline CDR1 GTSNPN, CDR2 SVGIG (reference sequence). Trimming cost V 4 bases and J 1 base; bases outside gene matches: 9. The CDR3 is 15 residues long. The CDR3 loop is CAWIGKGASNTEAFF. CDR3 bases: TGTGCCTGGATCGGGAAGGGGGCTTCGAACACTGAAGCTTTCTTT.

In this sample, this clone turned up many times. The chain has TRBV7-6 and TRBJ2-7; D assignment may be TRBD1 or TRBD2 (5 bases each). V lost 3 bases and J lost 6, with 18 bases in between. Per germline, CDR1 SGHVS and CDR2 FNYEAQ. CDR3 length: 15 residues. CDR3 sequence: CASSFTNRGRIEQYF. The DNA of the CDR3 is TGTGCCAGCAGCTTTACTAACCGGGGACGGATCGAGCAGTACTTC.